These 5 T cell receptor beta chains were all obtained from the same sample, sequenced in a study of blood T cell repertoires in COVID-19. Sequencing was performed with immunoSEQ multiplex PCR; in TCRdb, only in-frame clones are kept and a portion is missing. Of approximately 100,000 clones listed, roughly 81% are singletons. Sequencing was performed on peripheral blood. These receptors originate from a human donor in a cohort sampled during active COVID-19.

V gene TRBV13 combines with J gene TRBJ2-1; 12 positions agree with TRBD2. This CDR3 is 16 amino acids long. With 5 bases clipped from V and 6 bases from J, the junction kept 8 bases outside the gene matches. The germline gives CDR1 PRHDT, CDR2 FYEKMQ (reference sequence). The CDR3 spells CASSRSTSGRSNEQFF. The CDR3 bases are TGTGCCAGCAGCCGTTCAACTAGCGGGAGGTCCAATGAGCAGTTCTTC.

The rearrangement uses TRBV5-1 and TRBJ2-1, with TRBD1 identical over 10 bases. Unmatched junction bases numbered 1, after V lost 0 bases and J lost 4 bases. Germline V lookup: CDR1 SGHRS, CDR2 YFSETQ. The CDR3 has 15 amino acids. CDR3 sequence (DNA): TGCGCCAGCAGCTTGGGGACAGGGGGGTACAATGAGCAGTTCTTC. Protein product: CASSLGTGGYNEQFF. Full variable domain (missing parts from reference TRBV5-1 and TRBJ2-1): KAGVTQTPRYLIKTRGQQVTLSCSPISGHRSVSWYQQTPGQGLQFLFEYFSETQRNKGNFPGRFSGRQFSNSRSEMNVSTLELGDSALYLCASSLGTGGYNEQFFGPGTRLTVL.

V usage is TRBV9 and J usage is TRBJ2-5; TRBD1 is a possible D gene (6 bases). Trimming stripped 3 bases from V and 5 bases from J, with 20 bases between. CDR1 is SGDLS, CDR2 YYNGEE, per germline. The CDR3 has 16 amino acids. CDR3 sequence reads: CASSGGGAVIRETQYF. As DNA, the CDR3 is TGTGCCAGCAGCGGAGGGGGAGCGGTCATCAGGGAGACCCAGTACTTC. Full variable domain (rest looked up from reference TRBV9 and TRBJ2-5): DSGVTQTPKHLITATGQRVTLRCSPRSGDLSVYWYQQSLDQGLQFLIQYYNGEERAKGNILERFSAQQFPDLHSELNLSSLELGDSALYFCASSGGGAVIRETQYFGPGTRLLVL.

The V call is TRBV27, the J call TRBJ2-1; 7 nucleotides align to TRBD2. With 3 bases clipped from V and 8 bases from J, the junction kept 1 base outside the gene matches. The CDR3 spans 12 residues. The germline V gene encodes CDR1 MNHEY and CDR2 SMNVEV (reference sequence). DNA for the CDR3: TGTGCCAGCAGTTTTACTAGCGATGAGCAGTTCTTC. Its protein is CASSFTSDEQFF.

The rearrangement joins TRBV7-3 to TRBJ2-3; TRBD1 aligns across 8 bases. CDR1 and CDR2 (germline): SGHTA, FQGTGA. V gave up 1 base and J gave up 4 bases; unmatched junction bases: 7. The CDR3 sequence is 16 residues long. CDR3 loop: CASSLMAGGVADTQYF. CDR3 in DNA: TGTGCCAGCAGCTTAATGGCAGGGGGCGTTGCAGATACGCAGTATTTT.